This T cell receptor (beta chain) came from a study of CD4 T cells in relation to SARS-CoV-2 and coronaviruses. Whole-study context: PBMCs were cultured with antigen for roughly nine days before TCR beta sequencing. The study, taken as a whole, reports: This crossreactivity analysis covered spike protein alone, no other viral proteins. Approximately 65% of donors had memory CD4+ clonotypes crossrecognizing SARS-CoV-2 and common cold coronavirus spike.

Trimming left V 4 bases short and J 0 bases short, with 9 bases between. There are 13 residues in the CDR3. The germline gives CDR1 SQVTM, CDR2 ANQGSEA. Sequencing was performed with immunoSEQ multiplex PCR; in TCRdb, only in-frame clones are kept and a portion is missing. In the table there are under 13,000 clones, about three quarters of which are singletons. CD4+ T cells from unexposed donors were obtained before the COVID-19 pandemic (2011-2018). CD4+ T cells were isolated from the cells after about ten days of culture. Cultures received half-medium IL-2 refreshes on days 3 and 7. Concerning this clone itself: Its antigen is still unknown.

Sequenced sample: CD4+ T cells from PBMCs, cultured in vitro. This TCR came from a human donor in good health. The chain joins TRBV29-1 to TRBJ1-1; D uncertain. The CDR3 nucleotides read TGCAGCGTTGCCTCGGGGATGAACACTGAAGCTTTCTTT. Translating it yields CSVASGMNTEAFF.